This passage covers 26 T cell receptor beta chains from one sample sequenced in a study of beta chain features in type 1 diabetes. Every bit of the isolated RNA underwent reverse transcription, so sequencing read expressed TCRB transcripts. The assay was immunoSEQ multiplex PCR, and TCRdb's table has in-frame clones only and misses some. The table includes 810,000 or so clones, roughly a sixth detected once. Specimen: naive CD4+ T cells from blood. The source of these receptors is a woman aged 18-29 years in good health.

This clone was counted a few times. The chain couples TRBV6-6 to TRBJ1-5; the D is unclear. The V and J ends lost 6 bases and 2 bases respectively, with 14 bases between them. The CDR3 contains 15 residues. Germline CDR1 reads MNHNY; CDR2 reads SVGAGI (reference sequence). CDR3 loop: CASSQATRGNQPQHF. The CDR3 coding sequence is TGTGCCAGCAGCCAGGCGACACGGGGCAATCAGCCCCAGCATTTT.

Details on this clone: This CDR3 is also generated by other DNA sequences in the sample. The J gene is TRBJ2-5, the V gene TRBV7-9, with 8 bases lining up with TRBD2. The CDR3 contains 13 residues. V trimming: 2 bases; J trimming: 4 bases; junction bases outside the gene matches: 0. Germline lookup yields CDR1 SEHNR and CDR2 FQNEAQ (reference sequence). The CDR3 protein is CASSLLAGETQYF. The CDR3 coding sequence is TGTGCCAGCAGCTTACTAGCGGGAGAGACCCAGTACTTC. The full variable domain, completed using reference TRBV7-9 and TRBJ2-5, is DTGVSQNPRHKITKRGQNVTFRCDPISEHNRLYWYRQTLGQGPEFLTYFQNEAQLEKSRLLSDRFSAERPKGSFSTLEIQRTEQGDSAMYLCASSLLAGETQYFGPGTRLLVL.

V usage is TRBV5-1 and J usage is TRBJ2-2; D may correspond to TRBD1 or TRBD2 (5 bases each). Trimming took 1 base from V and 1 from J, leaving 17 bases between them. CDR3 size: 18 residues. Germline V CDR1 and CDR2: SGHRS, YFSETQ. The CDR3 loop reads CASSLQGLANLNTGELFF. The DNA for the CDR3 is TGCGCCAGCAGCTTGCAGGGATTAGCGAATTTGAACACCGGGGAGCTGTTTTTT.

The chain combines TRBV6-5 with TRBJ2-2, with D unresolved. The V end was cut by 4 bases, the J end by 2 bases, with 5 bases between. This CDR3 spans 13 amino acids. CDR1 is MNHEY and CDR2 is SVGAGI in the germline V gene. The CDR3: CASSFVNTGELFF. In DNA, the CDR3 is TGTGCCAGCAGTTTTGTTAACACCGGGGAGCTGTTTTTT.

A few counts support this clone. The genes are TRBV10-3 and TRBJ2-7; a possible D gene is TRBD1 (5 bases). CDR3 length equals 16 residues. Per the germline V gene, CDR1 is ENHRY and CDR2 is SYGVKD. Trimming cost V 0 bases and J 1 base, with 13 bases left between them. CDR3 in DNA: TGTGCCATCAGTGAGTCTGACAGACGTATATCCTACGAGCAGTACTTC. Translation: CAISESDRRISYEQYF.

This clone has more than one count but fewer than ten. This chain connects TRBV7-9 to TRBJ2-3; D remains ambiguous. Trimming shortened V by 8 bases and J by 6 bases, and 9 bases separated the two germline ends. The CDR3 is made up of 11 amino acids. Germline V gene sequence: CDR1 SEHNR, CDR2 FQNEAQ (reference sequence). The CDR3 protein is CASSIGDTQYF. CDR3 nucleotides: TGTGCCAGCTCCATTGGGGATACGCAGTATTTT.

The V gene is TRBV6-7, the J gene TRBJ2-1, with 10 bases that match TRBD2. TRBV6-7 is flagged as an ORF with uncertain function. Trimming removed 2 bases from V and 14 bases from J; junction bases left unmatched: 6. This CDR3 region has 13 residues. This chain's CDR3 is CASSYEGSGRKFF. CDR3 nucleotides: TGTGCCAGCAGTTACGAGGGTAGCGGGAGGAAGTTCTTC.

A few counts support this clone. The rearrangement joins TRBV15 to TRBJ2-5, with a weak D call TRBD2 (6 bases). The CDR3 spans 16 residues. Trimming took off 1 base at V and 2 bases at J, with 14 bases between the two ends. Germline assignment: CDR1 LNHNV and CDR2 YYDKDF (reference sequence). CDR3 amino acids: CATSRGSGRGQETQYF. Written as DNA, the CDR3 is TGTGCCACCAGCAGAGGGTCAGGCCGGGGGCAAGAGACCCAGTACTTC. Drawing the rest from reference TRBV15 and TRBJ2-5, the complete variable domain is DAMVIQNPRYQVTQFGKPVTLSCSQTLNHNVMYWYQQKSSQAPKLLFHYYDKDFNNEADTPDNFQSRRPNTSFCFLDIRSPGLGDTAMYLCATSRGSGRGQETQYFGPGTRLLVL.

The rearrangement uses TRBV4-2 and TRBJ2-5; TRBD2 aligns across 7 bases. Germline CDR1 and CDR2: LGHNA and YNFKEQ. V gave up 2 bases and J gave up 2 bases; unmatched junction bases: 5. The CDR3 loop spans 15 amino acids. The CDR3 coding sequence is TGTGCCAGCAGCCAAACCCGGGAGGATCAAGAGACCCAGTACTTC. It specifies CASSQTREDQETQYF.

Only a few counts were recorded for this clone. CDR3 nucleotides: TGTGCCAGCAGCTTCAGGGTCTATGGCACTGGGGCCAACGTCCTGACTTTC. Amino acids: CASSFRVYGTGANVLTF. The chain uses TRBV7-2 and TRBJ2-6; possibly TRBD1 for D (5 bases). The CDR3 is 17 residues long. The germline V gene has CDR1 SGHTA and CDR2 FQGNSA. V was trimmed by 3 bases and J by 2 bases, leaving 14 bases between them.

The chain recombines TRBV5-4 with TRBJ2-2; D gene unclear. The germline V gene encodes CDR1 SGHNT and CDR2 YYREEE (reference sequence). The V end was cut by 7 bases, the J end by 5 bases, with 15 bases between. This CDR3 is 14 amino acids long. CDR3 sequence reads: CASSLQEWTGELFF. The CDR3 DNA is TGTGCCAGCTCCTTGCAGGAGTGGACCGGGGAGCTGTTTTTT.

The genes are TRBV7-2 and TRBJ2-5, with a possible D match to TRBD1 (6 bases). The germline V gene has CDR1 SGHTA and CDR2 FQGNSA. V was cut by 6 bases and J by 5 bases, with 19 bases left in between. The CDR3 sequence is 15 residues long. CDR3 region: CASRRTQGSGETQYF. The CDR3 nucleotides read TGTGCCAGCAGACGAACTCAGGGGTCGGGGGAGACCCAGTACTTC.

The rearrangement links TRBV5-6 to TRBJ2-5, with a tentative D call TRBD2 (5 bases). V lost 4 bases and J lost 7, with 20 bases in between. Germline-derived CDR1 and CDR2 are SGHDT and YYEEEE. This CDR3 has 15 amino acids. In DNA, the CDR3 is TGTGCCAGCAGCCGCCGGGGAACAGCCCGTGGGACCCAGTACTTC. This codes for CASSRRGTARGTQYF.

This clone was counted between two and nine times. This chain joins TRBV7-2 and TRBJ2-1; 7 bases match TRBD2. V lost 0 bases to trimming and J lost 7 bases; unmatched junction nucleotides: 0. The CDR3 length is 13 residues. Germline V CDR1 and CDR2: SGHTA, FQGNSA. The CDR3 DNA reads as TGTGCCAGCAGCTTAGCGCGGGAGAATGAGCAGTTCTTC. Translated, it gives CASSLARENEQFF.

This clone showed up just a few times. Other DNA sequences from this sample encode an identical CDR3 as well. The rearrangement uses TRBV4-2 and TRBJ2-5; a weak D match, TRBD1 (6 bases). The CDR3 is 13 residues long. The germline gives CDR1 LGHNA, CDR2 YNFKEQ. V was shortened by 0 bases and J by 5 bases, with 7 bases between the two germline ends. As DNA, the CDR3 is TGTGCCAGCAGCCAAGATCAGGGGGAGACCCAGTACTTC. As protein: CASSQDQGETQYF.

The chain is built from TRBV5-1 and TRBJ2-2, with 13 bases lining up with TRBD2. CDR3 size: 15 residues. The ends lost 4 bases at V and 7 bases at J; junction bases unmatched: 4. The germline CDR1 and CDR2 sequences are SGHRS and YFSETQ. The CDR3 DNA follows: TGCGCCAGCAGCGCGGGACTAGCGGGAAACGGGGAGCTGTTTTTT. As protein: CASSAGLAGNGELFF.

The chain carries TRBV11-2 and TRBJ2-3, with 8 bases aligning to TRBD2. Germline CDR1 reads SGHAT; CDR2 reads FQNNGV. This CDR3 is 16 amino acids long. With V trimmed by 2 bases and J by 5 bases, 9 bases remained unmatched. CDR3 protein: CASSLYLAGIVDTQYF. CDR3 sequence (DNA): TGTGCCAGCAGCTTATACCTAGCGGGCATAGTAGATACGCAGTATTTT.

This clone occurred a few times. The V and J genes are TRBV7-9 and TRBJ2-4, with a possible D match to TRBD1 (6 bases). Germline V CDR1 and CDR2: SEHNR, FQNEAQ (reference sequence). The length of the CDR3 is 15 residues. V was clipped by 1 base and J by 4 bases, with 11 bases between them. The DNA for the CDR3 is TGTGCCAGCAGCTTAGGGCGGACAGCTAAAAACATTCAGTACTTC. Amino acids: CASSLGRTAKNIQYF.

Details on this clone: Other nucleotide sequences from this sample produce the same CDR3. V gene TRBV7-2 combines with J gene TRBJ2-7; 7 bases fit TRBD2. The CDR3 is made up of 14 amino acids. V lost 5 bases and J lost 1; bases outside the gene matches: 5. Germline loops: CDR1 SGHTA, CDR2 FQGNSA. For the CDR3, the DNA is TGTGCCAGCAGCCCGCGGGGGACTTCCTACGAGCAGTACTTC. This encodes CASSPRGTSYEQYF.

The rearrangement uses TRBV28 and TRBJ1-3, with no clear D. The CDR3 is 12 residues long. In germline, CDR1 is MDHEN, CDR2 SYDVKM. Trimming took off 6 bases at V and 4 bases at J, with 7 bases between the two ends. CDR3 coding DNA: TGTGCCAGCAGGGCTGCAGGAAACACCATATATTTT. Its protein is CASRAAGNTIYF.

This clone was picked up a small number of times. The chain recombines TRBV7-2 with TRBJ1-5; tentative D call: TRBD1 (5 bases). From germline, CDR1 is SGHTA and CDR2 FQGNSA. The CDR3 runs 15 residues. Trimming stripped 6 bases from V and 0 bases from J, with 12 bases between. The CDR3: CASRLVRVSNQPQHF. The DNA for the CDR3 is TGTGCCAGCAGGCTAGTCAGGGTTAGCAATCAGCCCCAGCATTTT.

This clone was counted a few times. The junction departs from germline at one end; a sequencing error may be responsible. In DNA, the CDR3 is TGTGCTAGCAGCCAGGGGGGACACAGTGCCGAGACCCAGTACTTC. It yields the protein CASSQGGHSAETQYF. V gene TRBV7-7 combines with J gene TRBJ2-5; TRBD1 might be the D (7 bases). This CDR3 is 15 amino acids long. Germline loops: CDR1 SSHAT, CDR2 FNYEAQ (reference sequence).

This clone appeared a few times. The rearrangement joins TRBV10-3 to TRBJ2-7; D not certain. CDR3 size: 11 residues. Germline V CDR1 and CDR2: ENHRY, SYGVKD. V was shortened by 3 bases and J by 6 bases, with 6 bases between the two germline ends. CDR3: CAISEGSEQYF. The CDR3 DNA sequence: TGTGCCATCAGTGAAGGGTCCGAGCAGTACTTC.

The chain carries TRBV2 and TRBJ1-5, with D perhaps TRBD1 (5 bases). V was clipped by 5 bases and J by 2 bases, with 13 bases between them. Germline V gives CDR1 SNHLY, CDR2 FYNNEI. The CDR3 spans 15 residues. CDR3 nucleotide sequence: TGTGCCAGCAGTACAGGCGGACGTGGCAATCAGCCCCAGCATTTT. Encoded protein: CASSTGGRGNQPQHF.

This chain joins TRBV6-6 and TRBJ1-3; D is uncertain. V gave up 2 bases and J gave up 3 bases, with 8 bases separating them. Per the germline V gene, CDR1 is MNHNY and CDR2 is SVGAGI (reference sequence). CDR3 length: 14 amino acids. CDR3 DNA: TGTGCCAGCAGTTACAGGGTGTTTGGAAACACCATATATTTT. It translates to CASSYRVFGNTIYF.

This chain joins TRBV18 and TRBJ2-3, with 8 bases lining up with TRBD1. V lost 0 bases, J lost 0 bases, and 2 bases stayed unmatched. CDR1 and CDR2 from the germline V gene are KGHSH and LQKENI. This CDR3 contains 16 residues. The CDR3 protein is CASSPPQGVSTDTQYF. The CDR3 region has the DNA TGTGCCAGCTCACCACCACAGGGGGTGAGCACAGATACGCAGTATTTT.